This T cell receptor beta chain was sequenced during a study of T cells after yellow fever vaccination. A universal primer site and UMIs were added as TCR cDNA was made by 5'RACE template switching. In TCRdb, the 5' RACE reads were re-called with MiXCR into one record per CDR3 protein. The table has a few hundred thousand distinct CDR3 sequences, around 17% seen once. The CDR3 consists of 17 residues. Germline V gene data show CDR1 as SEHNR and CDR2 as FQNEAQ (reference sequence). The V end was cut by 4 bases, the J end by 8 bases, with 26 bases between. The sequences come from PBMCs, collected 5 days after the first yellow fever vaccination. The chain links TRBV7-9 to TRBJ1-2; perhaps TRBD1 as D (6 bases). The clonotype originates from a man aged 18 to 30 who received the YFV17D yellow fever vaccine. The CDR3 DNA reads as TGTGCCAGCAGCTCATCTCGGGGCAGGGGACACCCTAGCGGCTACACCTTC. This encodes CASSSSRGRGHPSGYTF. Complete variable domain (other parts from reference TRBV7-9 and TRBJ1-2): DTGVSQNPRHKITKRGQNVTFRCDPISEHNRLYWYRQTLGQGPEFLTYFQNEAQLEKSRLLSDRFSAERPKGSFSTLEIQRTEQGDSAMYLCASSSSRGRGHPSGYTFGSGTRLTVV.